This T cell receptor (beta chain) comes out of a study of T cell responses to AZD1222 COVID-19 vaccine. In the case of this clone: Its target is unknown.

General study findings and limits: Epitopes outside B.1.351 and B.1.1.7 mutated regions reportedly drew nearly half of spike TCRs.

The method was immunoSEQ multiplex PCR; TCRdb's version includes in-frame clones alone and lacks a portion of them. The table has tens of thousands of clones, roughly nine tenths seen once. The CDR3 is 15 residues long. Germline assignment: CDR1 SGDLS and CDR2 YYNGEE. The V and J ends lost 3 bases and 0 bases respectively, with 11 bases between them. Specimen: peripheral blood, collected 28 days after the second AZD1222 dose. J is TRBJ2-3 and V is TRBV9; D is unresolved. This clonotype originated in an adult who received the AZD1222 COVID-19 vaccine. CDR3 in DNA: TGTGCCAGCAGCGCCGCTCAGGTCAGCACAGATACGCAGTATTTT. Amino acids: CASSAAQVSTDTQYF.